Each of the 8 T cell receptor beta chains below was sequenced from the same sample in a study of identical twins. Each CDR3 protein is one row after TCRdb ran MiXCR on the 5' RACE reads. Among approximately 250,000 distinct CDR3 sequences, 6.5% were seen once, and the ten largest hold roughly 15%. These data were also filed under a second study, of T cells expressing NK-cell markers.

The sample taken for sequencing was CD8+ T cells sorted from blood. These receptors came from a woman in her late teens or twenties in good health.

The rearrangement joins TRBV15 to TRBJ1-4; 7 bases align to TRBD1. With V trimmed by 3 bases and J by 8 bases, 6 bases remained unmatched. The germline CDR1 and CDR2 sequences are LNHNV and YYDKDF (reference sequence). The CDR3 extends over 14 amino acids. CDR3 loop: CATSRGQLREKLFF. In nucleotides, the CDR3 is TGTGCCACCAGCAGGGGACAGTTAAGAGAAAAACTGTTTTTT.

This clonotype was counted only a few times. CDR3 DNA: TGCAGTGCCCCCCTCGAGGGGAGAGGATCACCCCTCCACTTT. Residues: CSAPLEGRGSPLHF. The rearrangement joins TRBV20-1 to TRBJ1-6, with a tentative D call TRBD1 (5 bases). V was cut by 6 bases and J by 10 bases, with 19 bases left in between. The germline CDR1 and CDR2 sequences are DFQATT and SNEGSKA (reference sequence). The CDR3 is 14 residues long.

In regard to this clonotype: This may stem from a read error, because a much larger clone lies one nucleotide away. The gene calls are TRBV9 and TRBJ2-2, with no clear D. Trimming pared 0 bases from V and 6 bases from J, leaving 6 bases between. CDR3 size: 13 residues. Per the germline V gene, CDR1 is SGDLS and CDR2 is YYNGEE. CDR3 loop: CASSVGSSGELFF. The CDR3, as DNA: TGTGCCAGCAGCGTAGGGTCCTCCGGGGAGCTGTTTTTT.

CDR3 in amino acids: CASGAFDSFSYEQYF. The CDR3 DNA is TGTGCCAGCGGCGCTTTTGACAGCTTTTCCTACGAGCAGTACTTC. The chain has TRBV7-8 and TRBJ2-7, with a weak D call TRBD1 (5 bases). Germline V gene data show CDR1 as SGHVS and CDR2 as FQNEAQ. This CDR3 is 15 amino acids long. With 8 bases removed from V and 1 base from J, the gap between germline ends came to 18 bases.

The rearrangement joins TRBV2 to TRBJ1-4; no reliable D call. Trimming took off 3 bases at V and 3 bases at J, with 11 bases between the two ends. Looked up from germline, CDR1 is SNHLY and CDR2 is FYNNEI. CDR3 length: 15 amino acids. The CDR3 DNA is TGTGCCAGCAGTGATGTTGGAGAATCTAATGAAAAACTGTTTTTT. The encoded protein is CASSDVGESNEKLFF.

This rearrangement joins TRBV7-9 to TRBJ2-7; perhaps TRBD2 as D (6 bases). Germline V gene data show CDR1 as SEHNR and CDR2 as FQNEAQ (reference sequence). Trimming removed 3 bases at V and 4 bases at J, with 19 bases between. The CDR3 is made up of 16 amino acids. As DNA, the CDR3 is TGTGCCAGCAGCTTGGAAATAAAAGGCGGGGTATACGAGCAGTACTTC. This encodes CASSLEIKGGVYEQYF. The full variable domain, in which reference TRBV7-9 and TRBJ2-7 provide the parts outside the CDR3, is DTGVSQNPRHKITKRGQNVTFRCDPISEHNRLYWYRQTLGQGPEFLTYFQNEAQLEKSRLLSDRFSAERPKGSFSTLEIQRTEQGDSAMYLCASSLEIKGGVYEQYFGPGTRLTVT.

This clonotype occurred many times. The chain recombines TRBV7-9 with TRBJ2-1; maybe TRBD1 (5 bases). Germline CDR1 reads SEHNR; CDR2 reads FQNEAQ (reference sequence). V was trimmed by 5 bases and J by 10 bases, leaving 9 bases between them. This CDR3 region has 11 residues. Here the CDR3 DNA reads TGTGCCAGCAGCCACCAGGGCGAGCAGTTCTTC. It specifies CASSHQGEQFF.

This clonotype was detected only a few times. The CDR3 loop is CASVPNSGGKHYEQYF. DNA for the CDR3: TGCGCCAGCGTCCCCAACTCAGGGGGGAAACACTACGAGCAGTACTTC. The gene calls are TRBV5-1 and TRBJ2-7, with a possible D match to TRBD1 (7 bases). Germline loops: CDR1 SGHRS, CDR2 YFSETQ. V shed 7 bases and J shed 3 bases, with 23 bases lying between them. This CDR3 has 16 residues.